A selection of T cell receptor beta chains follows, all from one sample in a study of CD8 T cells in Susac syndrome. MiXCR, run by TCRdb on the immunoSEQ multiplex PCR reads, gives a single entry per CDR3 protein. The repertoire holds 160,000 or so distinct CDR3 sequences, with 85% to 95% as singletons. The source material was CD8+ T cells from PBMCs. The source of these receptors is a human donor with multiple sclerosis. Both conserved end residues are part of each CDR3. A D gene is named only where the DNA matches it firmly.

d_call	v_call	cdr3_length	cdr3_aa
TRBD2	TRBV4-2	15	CASSQEPSGRDEQYF
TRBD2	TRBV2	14	CASKDSGGQETQYF
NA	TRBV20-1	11	CSAMIWDGYTF
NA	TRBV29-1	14	CSVEDRLLHSEAFF
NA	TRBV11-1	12	CASSPYSYEQYF
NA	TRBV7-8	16	CASSLVVAAGSDTQYF
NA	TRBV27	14	CASSLMGSSYEQYF
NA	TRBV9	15	CASSVAGRSKETQYF
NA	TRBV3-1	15	CASSQGQGHNYGYTF
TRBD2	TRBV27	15	CASSLRGRSTDTQYF
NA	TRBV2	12	CASSFLYNEQFF
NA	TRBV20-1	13	CSAVDWATGELFF
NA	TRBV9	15	CASSPSAGSPHEQYF
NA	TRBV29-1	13	CSVDWGAGYEQYF
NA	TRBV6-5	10	CASRLGGAFF
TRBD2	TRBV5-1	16	CASSHPGTTPWNTQYF
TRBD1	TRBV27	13	CASSFNRGHGYTF
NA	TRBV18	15	CASSPTLGAKNIQYF
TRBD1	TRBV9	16	CASSRDRDEMTYEQYF
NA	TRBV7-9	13	CASKTTSYNEQFF
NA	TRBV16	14	CASSQSGRDQPQHF
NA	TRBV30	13	CAWSEGLNTEAFF
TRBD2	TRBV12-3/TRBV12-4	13	CASSGGGHNEQFF
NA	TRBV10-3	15	CAISESWGWANVLTF
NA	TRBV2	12	CASSEYTSEQYF
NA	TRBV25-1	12	CASSDYSNEAFF
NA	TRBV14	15	CASSQELGSSDGYTF
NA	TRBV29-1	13	CSVDSGAGYLAFF